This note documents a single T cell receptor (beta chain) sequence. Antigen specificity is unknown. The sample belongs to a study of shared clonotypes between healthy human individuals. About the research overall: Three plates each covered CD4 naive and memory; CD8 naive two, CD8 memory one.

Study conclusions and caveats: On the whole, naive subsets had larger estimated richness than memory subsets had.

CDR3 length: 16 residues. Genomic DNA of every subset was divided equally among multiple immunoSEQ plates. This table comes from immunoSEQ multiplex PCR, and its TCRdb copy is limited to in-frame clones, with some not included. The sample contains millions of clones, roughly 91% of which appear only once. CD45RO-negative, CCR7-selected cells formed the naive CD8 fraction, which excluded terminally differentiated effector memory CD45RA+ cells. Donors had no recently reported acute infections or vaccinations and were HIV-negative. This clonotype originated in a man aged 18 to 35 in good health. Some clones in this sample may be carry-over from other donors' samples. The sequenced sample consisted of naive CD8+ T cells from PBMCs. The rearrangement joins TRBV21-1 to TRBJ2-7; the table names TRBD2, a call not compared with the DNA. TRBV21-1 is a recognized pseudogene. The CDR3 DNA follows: TGTGCCAGCAGCAAACCGCTAATCGCGCGGAGCTACGAGCAGTACTTC. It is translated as CASSKPLIARSYEQYF.